The source of this TCR beta chain is a study of cytomegalovirus exposure and HLA in healthy donors. V lost 10 bases and J lost 2; bases outside the gene matches: 11. Germline CDR1 is MDHEN and CDR2 is SYDVKM. The CDR3 contains 15 residues. Vbeta (60) and Jbeta (13) primers were used in the PCR. Authors' processing steps: Later reanalysis found 70 million to 95 million unique TCR beta chains, around 11 million of them shared. The table came from immunoSEQ multiplex PCR; TCRdb's copy has only in-frame clones and leaves some out. V and J calls and clone size are given by that table; D and trimming were obtained from the DNA. The sample includes about 190,000 clones, roughly 77% of them seen just once.

The receptor was derived from a man aged 30 to 39 in good health and CMV-seropositive. The sequencing sample was made of PBMCs. The chain links TRBV28 to TRBJ1-5, with 7 positions matching TRBD1. CDR3 nucleotide sequence: TGTGCCATCTCAGCAGGCACAGGGGGCAATCAGCCCCAGCATTTT. It is translated as CAISAGTGGNQPQHF. Full variable domain (outside the CDR3, taken from reference TRBV28 and TRBJ1-5): DVKVTQSSRYLVKRTGEKVFLECVQDMDHENMFWYRQDPGLGLRLIYFSYDVKMKEKGDIPEGYSVSREKKERFSLILESASTNQTSMYLCAISAGTGGNQPQHFGDGTRLSIL.